Listed below are T cell receptor beta chains from one sample, sequenced in a study of regulatory T cells in long-lasting Graves disease. TCRdb ran MiXCR on the multiplex PCR reads and lists one entry per CDR3 protein. The table has approximately 490,000 distinct CDR3 sequences, around 16% seen once; the top ten hold about 12%. This sample was also put to use in a study of T cells in Graves' hyperthyroidism and ophthalmopathy.

Sequenced material: peripheral blood mononuclear cells (PBMCs), taken at new diagnosis, from a patient treated with antithyroid drugs. Every receptor here comes from a middle-aged man with Graves disease. CDR3s include the opening cysteine and the closing phenylalanine or tryptophan. D genes are given only for firm matches. Clone size is shown for a subset of rows, as once, few, many or a class of expanded clone.

V	J	size	D	DNA	CDR3
TRBV7-9	TRBJ2-7	-	-	TGTGCCAGCAGCCCTGCAAAATCCTACGAGCAGTACTTC	CASSPAKSYEQYF
TRBV20-1	TRBJ2-3	few	TRBD2	TGCAGTGCTAGATTAACTCCGGGACTAGCGGGAGGTCTGAATACGCAGTATTTT	CSARLTPGLAGGLNTQYF
TRBV28	TRBJ1-2	many	TRBD1	TGTGCCAGCAGTCTGACAGGGATTGCAGATGGCTACACCTTC	CASSLTGIADGYTF
TRBV30	TRBJ1-1	many	TRBD1	TGTGCCTGGTGGGGGACAGCCGAAGCTTTCTTT	CAWWGTAEAFF
TRBV20-1	TRBJ2-3	few	-	TGCAGTGCTATTGGGGACCCTACAGATACGCAGTATTTT	CSAIGDPTDTQYF
TRBV6-2/TRBV6-3	TRBJ1-1	many	-	TGTGCCAGCAGGGTGTTCACTGAAGCTTTCTTT	CASRVFTEAFF
TRBV27	TRBJ2-1	many	TRBD2	TGTGCCAGCACACGAACGACTAGCGGGGCTAGCTCCTACAATGAGCAGTTCTTC	CASTRTTSGASSYNEQFF
TRBV30	TRBJ2-7	many	-	TGTGCCTGGAGTCATAGCGGCTACGAGCAGTACTTC	CAWSHSGYEQYF
TRBV12-3/TRBV12-4	TRBJ1-2	many	TRBD1	TGTGCCAGCAGTTTAGTCCCAGGGGGCGTAGCTGGCTACACCTTC	CASSLVPGGVAGYTF
TRBV11-2	TRBJ2-3	many	-	TGTGCCAGCAGCTTAGTTCGGGGGCGTATAGATACGCAGTATTTT	CASSLVRGRIDTQYF
TRBV9	TRBJ2-7	many	-	TGTGCCAGCAGCGTAGTAGGGGGGAGTGCCCACGAGCAGTACTTC	CASSVVGGSAHEQYF
TRBV7-2	TRBJ2-7	many	TRBD1	TGTGCCAGCAGCCTAGACAGGGCAAGAACCTACGAGCAGTACTTC	CASSLDRARTYEQYF
TRBV7-8	TRBJ1-2	many	-	TGTGCCAGCAGCTTAGAGGGACCACCCGCTTCCCGTGGCTACACCTTC	CASSLEGPPASRGYTF
TRBV20-1	TRBJ2-5	many	TRBD2	TGCAGTGCTACTCCGGGCGGGAGAGGGGAGACCCAGTACTTC	CSATPGGRGETQYF
TRBV12-5	TRBJ1-6	-	TRBD1	TGTGCTAGTGGTTTGGTAGGACAGGGGCTTTCACCCCCCCACTTT	CASGLVGQGLSPPHF
TRBV7-2	TRBJ2-7	-	TRBD2	TGTGCCAGCAGAATAGCGGGATCCTACGAGCAGTACTTC	CASRIAGSYEQYF
TRBV27	TRBJ2-7	many	-	TGTGCCAGCAGTTTCGGGACTTCCTCCCTCGAGCAGTACTTC	CASSFGTSSLEQYF
TRBV12-3/TRBV12-4	TRBJ1-6	many	TRBD1	TGTGCCAGCAGTTTAGGGACAGGGAGGTCACCCCTCCACTTT	CASSLGTGRSPLHF
TRBV7-3	TRBJ1-4	-	-	TGTGCCAGCAGCTTAACGGTGGCAACTAATGAAAAACTGTTTTTT	CASSLTVATNEKLFF
TRBV5-1	TRBJ2-2	-	-	TGCGCCAGCAGCTTGAGAGGACGGCAGAACACCGGGGAGCTGTTTTTT	CASSLRGRQNTGELFF
TRBV28	TRBJ1-2	many	-	TGTGCCAGCAGTTTTCAGGGTAATGGCTACACCTTC	CASSFQGNGYTF
TRBV20-1	TRBJ2-3	-	TRBD2	TGCAGTGTACTAGCGGGAGACCCAGATACGCAGTATTTT	CSVLAGDPDTQYF
TRBV2	TRBJ2-5	many	-	TGTGCCAGCAGGAGTAGTCTGGAAGAGACCCAGTACTTC	CASRSSLEETQYF
TRBV5-1	TRBJ1-1	-	-	TGCGCCAGCAGCTCCAATTCAGGGCGGACTGAAGCTTTCTTT	CASSSNSGRTEAFF
TRBV28	TRBJ1-2	-	TRBD1	TGTGCCAGCAGTCCCACCGGGACAGGGGGCAGGGGCTACACCTTC	CASSPTGTGGRGYTF
TRBV12-3/TRBV12-4	TRBJ2-7	-	-	TGTGCCAGCAATGAAGGCAGTCTCGAGCAGTACTTC	CASNEGSLEQYF
TRBV9	TRBJ2-1	-	-	TGTGCCACCAGTGTTGTCCACGGGGCCAGTCAGGACAATGAGCAGTTCTTC	CATSVVHGASQDNEQFF
TRBV28	TRBJ2-7	-	-	TGTGCCAGCAGTTTCGTTAGCGGCGCTCGCTCCTACGAGCAGTGCTTC	CASSFVSGARSYEQCF
TRBV30	TRBJ1-6	many	-	TGTGCCTGGATCCCAGGAGATAATTCACCCCTCCACTTT	CAWIPGDNSPLHF
TRBV29-1	TRBJ2-1	-	TRBD2	TGCAGCGTTGAAGATCCAGAGCGGGAGGCCTCCTACAATGAGCAGTTCTTC	CSVEDPEREASYNEQFF
TRBV20-1	TRBJ2-1	few	TRBD2	TGCAGTGCTAGACGTGGTCCCGGGACTAGCGGGAGGATATCCTACAATGAGCAGTTCTTC	CSARRGPGTSGRISYNEQFF
TRBV7-3	TRBJ2-3	many	TRBD1	TGTGCCAGCAGCTCCACAGGGGGCCTGGCAGATACGCAGTATTTT	CASSSTGGLADTQYF
TRBV6-4	TRBJ2-1	few	TRBD2	TGTGCCAGCACGGGACTAGCGGATTACAATGAGCAGTTCTTC	CASTGLADYNEQFF
TRBV5-1	TRBJ1-6	many	-	TGCGCCAGCAGCCCGGATACGCGTAATTATAATTCACCCCTCCACTTT	CASSPDTRNYNSPLHF
TRBV28	TRBJ1-2	-	-	TGTGCCAGCCTAAAAGGACCCTCCTATGGCTACACCTTC	CASLKGPSYGYTF
TRBV12-3/TRBV12-4	TRBJ2-5	many	-	TGTGCCAGCAGGCTGGGGACAGAGACCCAGTACTTC	CASRLGTETQYF
TRBV15	TRBJ1-5	few	TRBD1	TGTGCCACCAGCAGAGGAGGTAGGCAGGGGGCGCTTGGCAATCAGCCCCAGCATTTT	CATSRGGRQGALGNQPQHF
TRBV5-1	TRBJ2-7	-	TRBD2	TGCGCCAGCGGACTAGCGGCCTCCTACGAGCAGTACTTC	CASGLAASYEQYF
TRBV27	TRBJ1-4	few	-	TGTGCCAGCAGTTACCGGACGGGGGAAAAACTGTTTTTT	CASSYRTGEKLFF
TRBV18	TRBJ2-2	many	-	TGTGCCAGCTCGCTACTAGACAAACGAAACACCGGGGAGCTGTTTTTT	CASSLLDKRNTGELFF